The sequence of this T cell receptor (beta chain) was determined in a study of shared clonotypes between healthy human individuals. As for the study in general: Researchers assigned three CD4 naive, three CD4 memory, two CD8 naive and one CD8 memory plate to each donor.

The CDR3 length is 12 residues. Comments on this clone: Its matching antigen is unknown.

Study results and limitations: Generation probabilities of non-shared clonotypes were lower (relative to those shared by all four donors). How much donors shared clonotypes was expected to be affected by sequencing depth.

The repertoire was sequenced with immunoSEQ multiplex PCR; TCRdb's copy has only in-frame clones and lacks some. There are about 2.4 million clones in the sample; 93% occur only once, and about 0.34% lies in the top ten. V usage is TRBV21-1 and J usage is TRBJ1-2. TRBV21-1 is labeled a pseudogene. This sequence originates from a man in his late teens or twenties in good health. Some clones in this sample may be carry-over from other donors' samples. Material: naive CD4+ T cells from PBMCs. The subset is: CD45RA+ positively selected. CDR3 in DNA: TGTGCCAACCCCCGGGAAACCGATGGCTACACCTTC. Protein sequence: CANPRETDGYTF.